The rows below give T cell receptor beta chains drawn from one sample of a study of T cell repertoires in cytomegalovirus infection. TCRdb redid the calling of the reads with MiXCR, one entry per CDR3 protein. The table shows approximately 750,000 distinct CDR3 sequences, with 35% occurring only once. What was sequenced was PBMCs. These receptors all come from a human donor in good health (CMV status not recorded). Some clones in this sample may be carry-over from other donors' samples. Each CDR3 is given with its conserved first and last residue. The D gene is left open where the match is weak. Size is stated for part of the rows, as once, few or many counts, or as a class when the clone is expanded.

>NA|15|NA|TRBJ2-5|TRBV5-5
TGTGCCAGCAGCTTGGACAGGACGGATCAAGAGACCCAGTACTTC
CASSLDRTDQETQYF
>NA|16|NA|TRBJ2-7|TRBV11-1
TGTGCCAGCAGCTTAGGACAGCCACCGCTCTCCTACGAGCAGTACTTC
CASSLGQPPLSYEQYF
>NA|15|NA|TRBJ1-3|TRBV2
TGTGCCAGCAGTGAAGTGGCCGTCCCTGGAAACACCATATATTTT
CASSEVAVPGNTIYF
>NA|12|NA|TRBJ1-5|TRBV20-1
TGCAGTGCTAGCTGGGACGCTCAGCCCCAGCATTTT
CSASWDAQPQHF
>TRBD1|16|few|TRBJ1-5|TRBV7-2
TGTGCCAGCAGCTTAGTGAGGACAGGGGCCGGGCAGCCCCAGCATTTT
CASSLVRTGAGQPQHF
>TRBD2|16|NA|TRBJ2-1|TRBV20-1
TGCAGTGCGGGGGGGCTAGCGGGGGCCCCCTACAATGAGCAGTTCTTC
CSAGGLAGAPYNEQFF
>TRBD1|15|NA|TRBJ1-1|TRBV20-1
TGCAGTGCCCGGGGACAGGGGGCAGGGAACACTGAAGCTTTCTTT
CSARGQGAGNTEAFF
>NA|14|NA|TRBJ1-1|TRBV7-4
TGTGCCAGCAGCCCAGAAGGGTCGAGCACTGAAGCTTTCTTT
CASSPEGSSTEAFF
>NA|13|NA|TRBJ1-1|TRBV28
TGTGCCAGCAGTGGCCGCTTGGGCACTGAAGCTTTCTTT
CASSGRLGTEAFF
>NA|13|NA|TRBJ1-6|TRBV27
TGTGCCAGCAGTGAAGGGGAGAATTCACCCCTCCACTTT
CASSEGENSPLHF
>NA|15|few|TRBJ1-1|TRBV28
TGTGCCAGCAGTTTCGAGGAGGGACCAGCCACTGAAGCTTTCTTT
CASSFEEGPATEAFF
>NA|14|NA|TRBJ1-1|TRBV19
TGTGCCAGTACGGCGGTGGGGGAGGACACTGAAGCTTTCTTT
CASTAVGEDTEAFF
>NA|15|NA|TRBJ1-2|TRBV12-3/TRBV12-4
TGTGCCAGCAGTTTAGCGCTGGGGAGCCCCTATGGCTACCCCTTC
CASSLALGSPYGYPF
>NA|18|NA|TRBJ2-1|TRBV12-5
TGTGCTAGTGGTTTGTCCCCCGTCAAAGTTTCCCGAGGCAATGAGCAGTTCTTC
CASGLSPVKVSRGNEQFF
>NA|16|NA|TRBJ2-7|TRBV7-2
TGTGCCAGCAGCTTAAATGGCGCCGGGGCGAGATACGAGCAGTACTTC
CASSLNGAGARYEQYF
>TRBD2|18|NA|TRBJ2-1|TRBV10-3
TGTGCCATCGGTGGGACTAGCGGGCCCGAGCGCTCCTACAATGAGCAGTTCTTC
CAIGGTSGPERSYNEQFF
>NA|15|few|TRBJ1-2|TRBV10-3
TGTGCCATCAGTGAAAATCAGGGACCTTCGTTTGGCTACACCTTC
CAISENQGPSFGYTF
>NA|12|NA|TRBJ1-6|TRBV7-9
TGTGCCAGCAGCTTCTGGAATTCACCCCTCCACTTT
CASSFWNSPLHF
>TRBD2|17|NA|TRBJ2-1|TRBV27
TGTGCCAGCAGTTCACGGACTAGCGGGAGAATCTACAATGAGCAGTTCTTC
CASSSRTSGRIYNEQFF
>NA|17|NA|TRBJ2-1|TRBV5-5
TGTGCCAGCAGCTTGAGCACGAGGGGGGGAGCTTACAATGAGCAGTTCTTC
CASSLSTRGGAYNEQFF
>NA|14|many|TRBJ2-4|TRBV12-3/TRBV12-4
TGTGCCAGCAGTTCTCGTGACAGCTGGGGTATTCAGTACTTC
CASSSRDSWGIQYF
>NA|11|few|TRBJ1-1|TRBV10-2
TGCGCCAGCAAAATCAACACTGAAGCTTTCTTT
CASKINTEAFF
>TRBD1|15|NA|TRBJ2-7|TRBV7-9
TGTGCCAGCAGCCCGATGACAGGGGGGTTCTACGAGCAGTACTTC
CASSPMTGGFYEQYF
>TRBD2|16|NA|TRBJ2-1|TRBV11-2
TGTGCCAGCAGCTTAGTGGGAGGGCCCCTCACCAATGAGCAGTTCTTC
CASSLVGGPLTNEQFF
>TRBD2|18|few|TRBJ2-3|TRBV6-6
TGTGCCAGCAGTTACCTCGGAGCTAGCGGGGGGGTTCACGATACGCAGTATTTT
CASSYLGASGGVHDTQYF
>TRBD1|15|NA|TRBJ2-7|TRBV30
TGTGCCTGGAGTACCCGGACAGGGGCGGTTTACGAGCAGTACTTC
CAWSTRTGAVYEQYF
>NA|15|many|TRBJ2-4|TRBV5-4
TGTGCCAGCAGCTTCCTAGGGGCCCACCAAAACATTCAGTACTTC
CASSFLGAHQNIQYF
>TRBD1|16|NA|TRBJ2-3|TRBV7-6
TGTGCCAGCAGCTTAAGGCGGGACAGGGGGACAGATACGCAGTATTTT
CASSLRRDRGTDTQYF
>NA|13|NA|TRBJ2-1|TRBV10-3
TGTGCCATCAGTGAGTCCTCCTACAATGAGCAGTTCTTC
CAISESSYNEQFF
>TRBD2|16|NA|TRBJ2-7|TRBV5-4
TGTACCAGCAGCACGGGAGGGACTAGCGGGATCAGCGAGCAGTACTTC
CTSSTGGTSGISEQYF
>NA|12|NA|TRBJ1-1|TRBV29-1
TGCAGCGTTGAACCGGACCTGGGGGCAGCTTTCTTT
CSVEPDLGAAFF
>NA|15|NA|TRBJ1-3|TRBV28
TGTGCCAGCAGTTCCAGGGCCCACTCTGGAAACACCATATATTTT
CASSSRAHSGNTIYF
>NA|15|few|TRBJ1-1|TRBV7-9
TGTGCCAGCAGCGTAACCTCCTGGGGGGGCGCTGAAGCTTTCTTT
CASSVTSWGGAEAFF
>NA|13|NA|TRBJ2-2|TRBV9
TGTGCCTCCGCTGGGCTAACCACCGGGGAGCTTTTTTTT
CASAGLTTGELFF
>NA|19|many|TRBJ1-2|TRBV7-2
TGTGCCAGCAGCCGGATGTCAAACCAGGGATCGGGACGGACCTATGGCTACACCTTC
CASSRMSNQGSGRTYGYTF
>NA|17|few|TRBJ2-3|TRBV7-6
TGTGCCAGCAGCTTAGGGGACACCAATCGGCTGACAGATACGCAGTATTTT
CASSLGDTNRLTDTQYF
>NA|16|NA|TRBJ2-6|TRBV12-3/TRBV12-4
TGTGCCAGCACCCCCGACGGGATCTCTGGGGCCAACGTCCTGACTTTC
CASTPDGISGANVLTF
>NA|15|NA|TRBJ1-6|TRBV15
TGTGCCACCAGCAGAGAAGGCAAGGCCGATTCACCCCTCCACTTT
CATSREGKADSPLHF
>NA|14|NA|TRBJ1-4|TRBV6-1
TGTGCCAGCAGTGACAGCCCAACTAATGAAAAACTGTTTTTT
CASSDSPTNEKLFF
>NA|21|NA|TRBJ2-6|TRBV5-6
TGTGCCAGCAGCTTGGTGGGTCTGGGCAGCGGTCGATACTCTGGGGCCAACGTCCTGACTTTC
CASSLVGLGSGRYSGANVLTF
>NA|14|NA|TRBJ1-2|TRBV20-1
TGCAGTGCACCACCCCGGGAAACTAACTATGGCTACACCTTC
CSAPPRETNYGYTF